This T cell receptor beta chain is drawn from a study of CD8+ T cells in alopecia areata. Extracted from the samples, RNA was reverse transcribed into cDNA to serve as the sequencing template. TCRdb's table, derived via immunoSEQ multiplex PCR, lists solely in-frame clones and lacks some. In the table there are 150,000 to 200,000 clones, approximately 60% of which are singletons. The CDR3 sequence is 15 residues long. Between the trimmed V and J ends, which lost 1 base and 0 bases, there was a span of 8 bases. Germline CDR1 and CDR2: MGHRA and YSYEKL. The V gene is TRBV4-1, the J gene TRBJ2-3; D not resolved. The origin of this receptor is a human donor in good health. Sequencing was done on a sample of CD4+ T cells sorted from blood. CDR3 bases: TGCGCCAGCAGCCAAGTGGTCTTTAGCACAGATACGCAGTATTTT. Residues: CASSQVVFSTDTQYF.